This TCR beta chain emerged from a study of beta chain features in type 1 diabetes listed by TCRdb under 2018. Broadly, across the study: Patients and healthy donors did not differ in mean age, gender distribution, total cell number or subset yield. A total of about 100,000,000 sorted cells were examined across all samples, and RNA yield correlated strongly with the number of cells per subset. The study compared TCRB repertoires of sorted circulating CD4+ T cell subsets between recently diagnosed type 1 diabetes patients and matched healthy donors. Regulatory and stem cell-like memory subsets were obtained from only 8 patients and roughly 8 healthy donors, while naive and central memory subsets were obtained from all 30 or so donors. The paper as a whole reports these results and caveats: Naive, central memory and regulatory TCRB repertoires appeared to be more similar among patients than among healthy donors. Fewer insertions and more nucleotide deletions at VDJ recombination sites were observed in patients with type 1 diabetes, implying thymic rearrangement abnormalities. Type 1 diabetes patients showed a moderate but significant shortening of TCRB CDR3 length in all four CD4+ subsets. Shorter templates might have been favored by PCR, but patient and control samples were amplified and corrected together, so both groups would have been affected equally by any skew. Because cDNA was sequenced instead of genomic DNA, activated cells with high expression could be over-represented, although the groups did not differ in activation or CD3 levels. Because small numbers of individuals were included in the HLA sub-analyses, any influence of HLA type on TCRB rearrangement was left unresolved.

This clone was recorded a few times. Its antigen is not yet known. One base away there is no much larger clone; base qualities are not given. The entire isolated RNA was reverse transcribed using the High Capacity cDNA Reverse Transcription Kit, and thus expressed TCRB transcripts were sequenced. Deep immunoSEQ sequencing was applied to naive, central memory and regulatory T cell samples, giving an average of roughly 3.5 million total reads per sample. Sorted cells were lysed in RLT buffer and RNA was extracted with DNase-treated RNeasy Micro or Mini kits, depending on cell number. To prevent cross-contamination, every cell subset was processed on its own, while patient and healthy donor samples were processed together. The immunoSEQ multiplex PCR was used to amplify TCRB sequences from cDNA, generating 87-bp fragments that spanned the CDR3 region. Amplicons were sequenced on the Illumina HiSeq platform. Per the authors' processing: PCR bias was corrected computationally using synthetic template baselines, and reads within Hamming distance 2 were collapsed, with unmergeable singletons discarded. Reads were aligned to IMGT to assign V, D and J genes, CDR3 length, and insertions or deletions at six rearrangement sites. Within each subset, clonotype counts were normalized to sorted cell number, after which true diversity and Gini coefficients were computed with the tcR R package. Repertoire sharing was quantified using the overlap coefficient calculated on TCRB nucleotide sequences. Out-of-frame TCRB sequences from naive cells were analyzed as a proxy for the pre-selection repertoire. The table comes from immuneACCESS by way of TCRdb, which keeps in-frame sequences with V and J called. Part of the clones is missing from these tables; in studies checked, under half for an unresolved V gene and the rest for unknown reasons. V, J and clone size are taken as reported in that table, and D and trimming were inferred from the DNA itself. This sample is represented by 860,000 or so clones; roughly 17% of them were singletons. The ten largest account for 0.023% of the sample.

Each donor gave one peripheral blood draw, approximately 120 mL on average, collected into heparinised tubes. A BD FACSAria II and a panel including CD45RO, CCR7, CD25, CD127, CD95 and CD27 were used to sort naive, central memory, regulatory and stem cell-like memory CD4+ T cells. A purity above 95% was achieved for all sorted populations. PBMCs were separated immediately by Lymphoprep density gradient centrifugation and were stained directly, without being cultured. Samples were stained and sorted in pairs, with one healthy donor and one patient per experiment, so that batch effects were minimized. This receptor was taken from a woman younger than 30 in good health. Input material: naive CD4+ T cells from blood. Sample cell subset or site, as interpreted from the label and publication: true naive CD4+ T cells.

CDR3 reads: CASRITGHNYGYTF. The DNA sequence follows: TGTGCCAGCAGAATTACGGGACACAACTATGGCTACACCTTC. This receptor chain uses TRBV5-4 and TRBJ1-2; the D gene is perhaps TRBD1, on 6 matching bases. Cut back by 5 bases and 2 bases, the V and J ends lie 13 bases apart. The germline V gene encodes CDR1 SGHNT and CDR2 YYREEE (reference sequence). The CDR3, from cysteine to phenylalanine, totals 14 residues. CDR3 DNA is the only sequence kept; it has 42 bases, read in frame from the first base.